The 3 T cell receptor beta chains below come from one sample, sequenced in a study of CD8 T cells in Susac syndrome. When the RNA was reverse transcribed, random hexamers were used with an input of roughly 0.45 to 1 ug. TCRdb reprocessed the immunoSEQ multiplex PCR reads with MiXCR, giving one entry per CDR3 protein. The data contain more than 90,000 distinct CDR3 sequences, 90% to 95% of them singletons. The sample consisted of CD4+ T cells from PBMCs. These receptors were obtained from a human donor with multiple sclerosis.

This clonotype was recorded only once. The chain joins TRBV7-8 to TRBJ2-1; D possibly corresponds to TRBD2 (6 bases). Germline V gives CDR1 SGHVS, CDR2 FQNEAQ. CDR3 size: 15 residues. V lost 3 bases to trimming and J lost 0 bases, with 9 bases between them. CDR3: CASSLEGISYNEQFF. For the CDR3, the DNA is TGTGCCAGCAGCTTGGAGGGGATCTCCTACAATGAGCAGTTCTTC.

The genes are TRBV10-3 and TRBJ2-7; D possibly uses TRBD1 or TRBD2 (6 bases each). The CDR3 consists of 14 residues. Germline CDR1 is ENHRY and CDR2 is SYGVKD. V was clipped by 8 bases and J by 5 bases, with 19 bases between them. The DNA of the CDR3 is TGTGCCATCCGGAGAGGGACTGGGGGGCACGAGCAGTACTTC. This encodes CAIRRGTGGHEQYF.

The V and J genes are TRBV28 and TRBJ2-7, with 7 bases aligning to TRBD1. The trim removed 3 bases at V and 6 bases at J, leaving 11 bases unmatched. This CDR3 has 15 amino acids. Germline lookup yields CDR1 MDHEN and CDR2 SYDVKM. The CDR3 coding sequence is TGTGCCAGCAGTTTCTTTGTAAGGGGGCGCTTCGAGCAGTACTTC. Its protein product is CASSFFVRGRFEQYF.